The 24 T cell receptor beta chains below come from one sample, sequenced in a study of T-cell memory formation after mild COVID-19. TCRdb used MiXCR to reprocess the 5' RACE reads, holding one entry per CDR3 protein. Among approximately 240,000 distinct CDR3 sequences listed, about 16% were seen once. The specimen sequenced was PBMCs or a T cell subset sorted from them (not recorded which). The receptors come from a man in his late teens or twenties who had mild COVID-19 (a few samples of this study predate the infection). Cell type and time point are not known.

The chain uses TRBV7-2 and TRBJ1-1, with D perhaps matching TRBD1 (6 bases). Per germline, CDR1 SGHTA and CDR2 FQGNSA. The CDR3 consists of 13 residues. Trimming stripped 2 bases from V and 7 bases from J, with 11 bases between. As DNA, the CDR3 is TGTGCCAGCAGCTTAAGCGGACAGAATGAAGCTTTCTTT. Protein sequence: CASSLSGQNEAFF.

This clonotype has a count of ten or more. This chain connects TRBV7-2 to TRBJ2-3; 12 bases align to TRBD2. The CDR3 sequence is 16 residues long. Germline V gene lookup returns CDR1 SGHTA and CDR2 FQGNSA. J lost 1 base, V lost 5 bases, and 4 bases had no gene match. In DNA, the CDR3 is TGTGCCAGCAGCACCGCTAGCGGGGGGGGCACAGATACGCAGTATTTT. Its protein is CASSTASGGGTDTQYF.

This clonotype turned up a few times. The chain joins TRBV5-6 to TRBJ1-2; tentative D call: TRBD1 (5 bases). V was trimmed by 2 bases and J by 4 bases, leaving 15 bases between them. Germline V gene lookup returns CDR1 SGHDT and CDR2 YYEEEE. The CDR3 covers 15 residues. CDR3: CASSFGPGGGYGYTF. Written as DNA, the CDR3 is TGTGCCAGCAGCTTTGGCCCCGGGGGAGGCTATGGCTACACCTTC.

The chain uses TRBV12-5 and TRBJ2-7, with D uncertain. CDR3 size: 22 residues. V lost 2 bases and J 2 bases, leaving 34 bases between the germline ends. Germline lookup yields CDR1 LGHNT and CDR2 FRNRAP. The CDR3 DNA sequence: TGTGCTAGTGGTTTGAGATCAGGAGACCTACATGGTCCGATACCCATACCCTACGAGCAGTACGTC. This codes for CASGLRSGDLHGPIPIPYEQYV.

J is TRBJ2-3 and V is TRBV27; D is uncertain. V lost 5 bases to trimming and J lost 1 base, with 7 bases between them. The CDR3 extends over 13 amino acids. CDR1 and CDR2 (germline): MNHEY, SMNVEV (reference sequence). The CDR3 sequence is CASSPAGTDTQYF. The CDR3 DNA is TGTGCCAGCAGTCCCGCTGGCACAGATACGCAGTATTTT.

This clonotype came up a few times. This chain uses TRBV9 with TRBJ1-6; D is perhaps TRBD1 (5 bases). Germline CDR1 and CDR2: SGDLS and YYNGEE. Trimming shortened V by 3 bases and J by 10 bases, and 14 bases separated the two germline ends. This CDR3 contains 14 residues. CDR3 bases: TGTGCCAGCAGCGCCGCGGGGGTAGACTCACCCCTCCACTTT. Translated, it gives CASSAAGVDSPLHF. The full variable domain, with the rest looked up from reference TRBV9 and TRBJ1-6, is DSGVTQTPKHLITATGQRVTLRCSPRSGDLSVYWYQQSLDQGLQFLIQYYNGEERAKGNILERFSAQQFPDLHSELNLSSLELGDSALYFCASSAAGVDSPLHFGNGTRLTVT.

This chain connects TRBV5-1 to TRBJ2-5; possibly TRBD2 for D (6 bases). The V gene lost 0 bases and the J gene lost 1 base, with 13 bases spanning the gap. The CDR3 loop spans 16 amino acids. CDR1 and CDR2 from the germline V gene are SGHRS and YFSETQ. The CDR3 DNA sequence: TGCGCCAGCAGCTTGGGCGGAGGGGCCAGCCAAGAGACCCAGTACTTC. Translating gives CASSLGGGASQETQYF.

The chain couples TRBV5-6 to TRBJ2-2, with 10 bases aligning to TRBD2. The CDR3 sequence is 17 residues long. Per germline, CDR1 SGHDT and CDR2 YYEEEE. V was clipped by 5 bases and J by 1 base; unmatched bases: 8. The CDR3 protein is CASSFGLAALNTGELFF. The CDR3 bases are TGTGCCAGCAGTTTCGGACTAGCGGCCCTGAACACCGGGGAGCTGTTTTTT.

J is TRBJ1-2 and V is TRBV20-1; no definite D call. CDR1 and CDR2 (germline): DFQATT, SNEGSKA (reference sequence). CDR3 length: 14 residues. Between the trimmed V and J ends, which lost 3 bases and 4 bases, there was a span of 15 bases. DNA for the CDR3: TGCAGTGCTAGTCGGGAAGGGCTTAGCTATGGCTACACCTTC. This codes for CSASREGLSYGYTF.

The chain is built from TRBV20-1 and TRBJ2-3; 13 bases map to TRBD2. There are 15 residues in the CDR3. With V trimmed by 6 bases and J by 8 bases, 11 bases remained unmatched. Germline V lookup: CDR1 DFQATT, CDR2 SNEGSKA (reference sequence). CDR3 loop: CSAATSGGTSGTQYF. CDR3 sequence (DNA): TGCAGTGCCGCGACTAGCGGGGGGACCTCGGGTACGCAGTATTTT.

This clonotype has more than one count but fewer than ten. V and J are TRBV7-2 and TRBJ2-4; D is possibly TRBD1 (6 bases). This CDR3 comprises 14 residues. Germline CDR1 reads SGHTA; CDR2 reads FQGNSA. Between the trimmed V and J ends, which lost 4 bases and 13 bases, there was a span of 20 bases. This CDR3 is CASSSSGDNSLQYF. The DNA for the CDR3 is TGTGCCAGCAGCTCCTCCGGGGACAATTCCCTCCAGTACTTC. Drawing the rest from reference TRBV7-2 and TRBJ2-4, the complete variable domain is GAGVSQSPSNKVTEKGKDVELRCDPISGHTALYWYRQSLGQGLEFLIYFQGNSAPDKSGLPSDRFSAERTGGSVSTLTIQRTQQEDSAVYLCASSSSGDNSLQYFGAGTRLSVL.

This clonotype has a handful of counts. This chain uses TRBV5-1 with TRBJ2-1; TRBD2 matches at 12 bases. With V trimmed by 4 bases and J by 8 bases, 7 bases remained unmatched. There are 15 residues in the CDR3. Per germline, CDR1 SGHRS and CDR2 YFSETQ. CDR3 in DNA: TGCGCCAGCAGCCCACCGCTAGCGGGGGGGGATGAGCAGTTCTTC. Its translation is CASSPPLAGGDEQFF.

This sequence joins TRBV25-1 and TRBJ2-2; D uncertain. Per germline, CDR1 MGHDK and CDR2 SYGVNS. This CDR3 contains 16 residues. The V gene lost 1 base and the J gene lost 0 bases, with 9 bases spanning the gap. In nucleotides, the CDR3 is TGTGCCAGCAGTGAATTGTGGTTTTCGAACACCGGGGAGCTGTTTTTT. Translating it yields CASSELWFSNTGELFF.

The chain recombines TRBV20-1 with TRBJ2-7, with a tentative D call TRBD1 (5 bases). This CDR3 is 11 amino acids long. Germline CDR1 and CDR2: DFQATT and SNEGSKA (reference sequence). V was shortened by 7 bases and J by 3 bases, with 10 bases between the two germline ends. The CDR3 nucleotides are TGCAGTGTCTCAGGGAACTACGAGCAGTACTTC. Translated: CSVSGNYEQYF.

The count of this clonotype is one. The gene calls are TRBV20-1 and TRBJ1-3; D remains unclear. The CDR3 runs 14 residues. V shed 0 bases and J shed 0 bases, with 6 bases lying between them. The germline gives CDR1 DFQATT, CDR2 SNEGSKA (reference sequence). CDR3 sequence (DNA): TGCAGTGCTAGAGAGGGCAGCTCTGGAAACACCATATATTTT. Its protein product is CSAREGSSGNTIYF.

The rearrangement uses TRBV4-1 and TRBJ2-3; perhaps D is TRBD1 or TRBD2 (5 bases each). Trimming pared 2 bases from V and 7 bases from J, leaving 10 bases between. The CDR3 runs to 13 residues. Germline V lookup: CDR1 MGHRA, CDR2 YSYEKL. The CDR3 sequence is CASSQTGAYTQYF. CDR3 DNA: TGCGCCAGCAGCCAAACCGGGGCCTATACGCAGTATTTT.

This chain uses TRBV7-2 with TRBJ1-2; D remains ambiguous. The CDR3 consists of 14 residues. The germline CDR1 and CDR2 sequences are SGHTA and FQGNSA. V lost 2 bases, J lost 2 bases, and 9 bases lay in between. The CDR3 DNA reads TGTGCCAGCAGCTTACTTCCAGGAAACTATGGCTACACCTTC. Translating it yields CASSLLPGNYGYTF.

In its sample, this clonotype was seen once. At one boundary the junction diverges from the germline segment, which might be a read error. The genes are TRBV10-2 and TRBJ1-1; the match to TRBD1 covers 10 bases. This CDR3 has 14 amino acids. In germline, CDR1 is WSHSY, CDR2 SAAADI. DNA of the CDR3: TGCGACAGCGGGACAGGGGCAGGGAACACTGAAGCTTTCTTT. Its translation: CDSGTGAGNTEAFF.

The J gene is TRBJ2-3, the V gene TRBV29-1; D unclear. V lost 3 bases and J lost 6, with 10 bases in between. CDR1 is SQVTM, CDR2 ANQGSEA, per germline. This CDR3 comprises 12 residues. The CDR3 is CSVESRWDTQYF. The DNA of the CDR3 is TGCAGCGTTGAGAGTCGTTGGGATACGCAGTATTTT.

This clonotype was counted ten times or more. The chain has TRBV4-2 and TRBJ1-1, with TRBD1 as a possible D gene (6 bases). V lost 0 bases, J lost 1 base, and 9 bases lay in between. This CDR3 contains 15 residues. Germline V gene lookup returns CDR1 LGHNA and CDR2 YNFKEQ. CDR3 sequence reads: CASSQDTTGNTEAFF. CDR3 coding DNA: TGTGCCAGCAGCCAAGATACGACAGGGAACACTGAAGCTTTCTTT.

This sequence joins TRBV12-3 or TRBV12-4 and TRBJ1-2; D is ambiguous. The CDR3 has 15 residues. V lost 1 base and J lost 5, with 14 bases in between. CDR3 protein: CASSLDLSLGYGYTF. The CDR3 coding sequence is TGTGCCAGCAGTTTAGATCTATCGCTGGGGTATGGCTACACCTTC.

On this clonotype: Lacking the conserved final phenylalanine or tryptophan, this CDR3 likely reflects a read error. J is TRBJ2-5 and V is TRBV5-1, with 8 bases lining up with TRBD1. The CDR3 totals 14 residues. The germline V gene encodes CDR1 SGHRS and CDR2 YFSETQ. With 3 bases clipped from V and 5 bases from J, the junction kept 6 bases outside the gene matches. The CDR3 spells CASSSTGDRETQYL. CDR3 nucleotides: TGCGCCAGCAGCTCGACAGGGGATAGGGAGACCCAGTACTTA.

The CDR3 spells CGVTSGGLDNEQFF. The DNA for the CDR3 is TGTGGGGTCACTAGCGGGGGGTTGGACAATGAGCAGTTCTTC. This rearrangement joins TRBV7-2 to TRBJ2-1; TRBD2 matches at 12 bases. CDR3 length: 14 residues. Germline V lookup: CDR1 SGHTA, CDR2 FQGNSA. The entire variable domain, with the rest obtained from reference TRBV7-2 and TRBJ2-1, is as follows: GAGVSQSPSNKVTEKGKDVELRCDPISGHTALYWYRQSLGQGLEFLIYFQGNSAPDKSGLPSDRFSAERTGGSVSTLTIQRTQQEDSAVYLCGVTSGGLDNEQFFGPGTRLTVL.

The V and J genes are TRBV7-9 and TRBJ2-3; 9 positions agree with TRBD2. The ends lost 5 bases at V and 1 base at J; junction bases unmatched: 7. The CDR3 extends over 16 amino acids. Germline V CDR1 and CDR2: SEHNR, FQNEAQ (reference sequence). The CDR3 nucleotides read TGTGCCAGCAGCCCCGGCGCTAGCGGGGGCACAGATACGCAGTATTTT. It encodes CASSPGASGGTDTQYF.